This is a list of T cell receptor beta chains from one sample in a study of CXCR3-negative and CXCR3-positive naive CD8 T cells. TCRdb re-called the 5' RACE reads and shows each CDR3 protein once, DNA omitted. The sample's table shows 3,000 to 4,500 distinct CDR3 sequences. Sequencing was performed on naive CXCR3- CD8+ T cells from blood. These receptors all stem from a human donor in good health. Some clones in this sample may be carry-over from other donors' samples. CDR3s include the opening cysteine and the closing phenylalanine or tryptophan. Where a row states a size, it is once, few, many or the class of an expanded clone; other rows omit it.

v_gene	abundance	j_gene	CDR3aa
TRBV19	NA	TRBJ1-2	CASSMRARDYGYTF
TRBV6-5	NA	TRBJ1-1	CASSYSTGLNTEAFF
TRBV29-1	medium-sized	TRBJ1-1	CSVEAGENTEAFF
TRBV29-1	medium-sized	TRBJ1-1	CSVEDFEGRTEAFF
TRBV19	medium-sized	TRBJ1-1	CASSDTGLNTEAFF
TRBV5-1	medium-sized	TRBJ1-5	CASSPGQGEGQPQHF
TRBV9	medium-sized	TRBJ2-1	CASSEVGEPYNEQFF
TRBV7-9	NA	TRBJ2-5	CASSFLPSGKETQYF
TRBV29-1	NA	TRBJ1-2	CSVDGTVNYTF
TRBV20-1	medium-sized	TRBJ2-1	CSANPPLAGPIF
TRBV5-4	NA	TRBJ2-1	CASSLVAGVGSYNEQFF